This T cell receptor beta chain was sequenced for a study of cytomegalovirus exposure and HLA in healthy donors. Primers included in the PCR were 60 Vbeta and 13 Jbeta primers. This table comes from immunoSEQ multiplex PCR, and its TCRdb copy is limited to in-frame clones, with some not included. Of 130,000 to 150,000 clones listed, 72% were seen once; the top ten hold over 2%. The TCR was taken from a man aged 40-55 years in good health and CMV-seronegative. Sequenced sample: PBMCs.

DNA of the CDR3: TGTGCCAGCAGTTACCCTAGCGGGGGGTCAAAAAGGGTCCAGTACTTC. Amino acid sequence: CASSYPSGGSKRVQYF. The rearrangement uses TRBV6-5 and TRBJ2-5, with 11 positions matching TRBD2. Germline V lookup: CDR1 MNHEY, CDR2 SVGAGI. The CDR3 is made up of 16 amino acids. V was pared by 2 bases and J by 10 bases, with 12 bases of the junction left unmatched.